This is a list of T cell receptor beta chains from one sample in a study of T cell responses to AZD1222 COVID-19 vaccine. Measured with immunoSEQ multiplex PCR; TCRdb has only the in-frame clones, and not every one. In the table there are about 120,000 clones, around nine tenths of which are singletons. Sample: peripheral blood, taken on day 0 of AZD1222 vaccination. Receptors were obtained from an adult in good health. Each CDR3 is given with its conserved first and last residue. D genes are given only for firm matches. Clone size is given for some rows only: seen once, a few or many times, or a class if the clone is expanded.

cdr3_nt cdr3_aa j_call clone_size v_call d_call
TGTGCCAGCAGCCTAGGGGACAGGCAGCACACTGAAGCTTTCTTT CASSLGDRQHTEAFF TRBJ1-1 few TRBV5-6 TRBD1
TGCGCCAGCAGCGAAAGGACAGATAATGAAAAACTGTTTTTT CASSERTDNEKLFF TRBJ1-4 once TRBV5-1 .
TGTGCCATCAGTGAGTTTGACAGTCGCTACACCTTC CAISEFDSRYTF TRBJ1-2 . TRBV10-3 .
TGCAGCGTCGGACAGCAGATCGGTAACTATGGCTACACCTTC CSVGQQIGNYGYTF TRBJ1-2 . TRBV29-1 .
TGTGCCAGCTCACCCTTCAATGGATCGTACAATGAGCAGTTCTTC CASSPFNGSYNEQFF TRBJ2-1 . TRBV18 .
TGTGCCAGCAGCCCGAGCAGCGGGAGGTCCTACGAGCAGTACTTC CASSPSSGRSYEQYF TRBJ2-7 few TRBV5-4 TRBD2
TGTGCCAGCAGCCAGGACCGCGGAGTTTATAATTCACCCCTCCACTTT CASSQDRGVYNSPLHF TRBJ1-6 . TRBV5-6 .
TGTGCCAGCAGCCGCGGGGGGGGAGGCAATCAGCCCCAGCATTTT CASSRGGGGNQPQHF TRBJ1-5 . TRBV28 .
TGTGCCAGCTCACCGGCAGGGGCCTACACTGAAGCTTTCTTT CASSPAGAYTEAFF TRBJ1-1 once TRBV18 .
TGTGCCAGCAGTTTATCAGGCAAGGGTGAGCAGTTCTTC CASSLSGKGEQFF TRBJ2-1 . TRBV27 .
TGTGCCAGCAGTGGGGGCGGGCATCCGTATGGCTACACCTTC CASSGGGHPYGYTF TRBJ1-2 . TRBV27 .
TGTGCCAGCAGTTACGGGAATTCACCCCTCCACTTT CASSYGNSPLHF TRBJ1-6 . TRBV12-3/TRBV12-4 .
TGTGCCAGCAGCCCCTCCGCAGGGGATGAAGCTTTCTTT CASSPSAGDEAFF TRBJ1-1 . TRBV9 .
TGTGCCAGCAGCCAGCGGCAGGGACTTACCGGGGAGCTGTTTTTT CASSQRQGLTGELFF TRBJ2-2 . TRBV4-2 .
TGTGCCAGCAACGACAGGGGGCGGACTGAAGCTTTCTTT CASNDRGRTEAFF TRBJ1-1 . TRBV2 TRBD1
TGTGCCAGCAGCTTCGCGACAGGGGGCGGCCCAGATACGCAGTATTTT CASSFATGGGPDTQYF TRBJ2-3 . TRBV7-8 TRBD1
TGTGCCAGCAGTTCCCCCTACGAGCAGTACTTC CASSSPYEQYF TRBJ2-7 . TRBV6-5 .
TGCAGTGCTAGTCGGACAGGGGTCGGCACAGATACGCAGTATTTT CSASRTGVGTDTQYF TRBJ2-3 . TRBV20-1 TRBD1
TGTGCCAGCAGCCCCATATGGGTAATGAACACTGAAGCTTTCTTT CASSPIWVMNTEAFF TRBJ1-1 . TRBV11-2 .
TGTGCCAGCAGATTGGACAGGGAATATGGCTACACCTTC CASRLDREYGYTF TRBJ1-2 . TRBV12-3/TRBV12-4 TRBD1
TGCGCCAGCAGACTGGGACGGCGGGAGAACACCGGGGAGCTGTTTTTT CASRLGRRENTGELFF TRBJ2-2 . TRBV5-1 .
TGTGCCAGCAGTTTATTAAGTGCCGGGGAGCTGTTTTTT CASSLLSAGELFF TRBJ2-2 . TRBV12-3/TRBV12-4 .
TGCAGCGGCCTCCCAAGGCAGTGTGGCTCTAGCAATCAGCCCCAGCATTTT CSGLPRQCGSSNQPQHF TRBJ1-5 . TRBV29-1 .
TGTGCCAGCAGTTCGTTGGGGTGGGCAGATACGCAGTATTTT CASSSLGWADTQYF TRBJ2-3 . TRBV28 .
TGTGCCAGCAGCTCGGACTACTTGGGGAATGAGCAGTTCTTC CASSSDYLGNEQFF TRBJ2-1 . TRBV6-5 .
TGTGCCAGCACCCTCGGACCCCTAACACCCCTCCACTTT CASTLGPLTPLHF TRBJ1-6 . TRBV12-3/TRBV12-4 .
TGTGCCAGTAGTTCTCAGACAGGGGGGAATTCACCCCTCCACTTT CASSSQTGGNSPLHF TRBJ1-6 once TRBV19 TRBD1
TGCAGCGTTGGGGGGGCCCGCGACGGACTCTCCTACGAGCAGTACTTC CSVGGARDGLSYEQYF TRBJ2-7 . TRBV29-1 .
TGTGCCAGCACTTTGCCGCCCGGGGAGCTGTTTTTT CASTLPPGELFF TRBJ2-2 . TRBV12-3/TRBV12-4 .
TGTGCCAGCAGCCCCCCTGGGACAGGGAAAAACATTCAGTACTTC CASSPPGTGKNIQYF TRBJ2-4 . TRBV7-2 TRBD1
TGTGCCAGCAGAAACCCAAGTACACGAAACTACGAGCAGTACTTC CASRNPSTRNYEQYF TRBJ2-7 . TRBV28 .
TGTGCCAGCAGTGTTTGGGAGGGGGCTAAAGATACGCAGTATTTT CASSVWEGAKDTQYF TRBJ2-3 once TRBV6-4 .
TGTGCCAGCAGTCCCGGGACAGCATACACAGATACGCAGTATTTT CASSPGTAYTDTQYF TRBJ2-3 once TRBV7-3 TRBD1
TGTGCCAGCAGCGCCGGGGGCGGGGCGAAATACAATGAGCAGTTCTTC CASSAGGGAKYNEQFF TRBJ2-1 . TRBV7-9 .
TGTGCCAGCAGCGGAGAGACTAGCGGGGGGGCAAATGAGCAGTTCTTC CASSGETSGGANEQFF TRBJ2-1 . TRBV11-2 TRBD2
TGTGCCAGCAGTACAACCTCTGGAAACACCATATATTTT CASSTTSGNTIYF TRBJ1-3 . TRBV9 .
TGCAGCGTCAGCGACAGTACCTACGAGCAGTACTTC CSVSDSTYEQYF TRBJ2-7 . TRBV29-1 .
TGCGCCAGCAGCCCGATCGGAGCGGGAGCCACAGATACGCAGTATTTT CASSPIGAGATDTQYF TRBJ2-3 . TRBV5-1 TRBD2
TGTGCCAGCAGCGACGGACTAGAATCCTACAATGAGCAGTTCTTC CASSDGLESYNEQFF TRBJ2-1 . TRBV9 TRBD2
TGTGCCAGCAGCTTAGGGGGGACTCGGGCCCCCGAGACCCAGTACTTC CASSLGGTRAPETQYF TRBJ2-5 . TRBV7-9 .
TGTGCCAGCAGCACCCGACAGGGCTTTCCCTCTGGGGCCAACGTCCTGACTTTC CASSTRQGFPSGANVLTF TRBJ2-6 . TRBV3-1/TRBV3-2 TRBD1
TGTGCCAGCAGCCAAGAAGAAGATAGATATAGGCGAGGCTACACCTTC CASSQEEDRYRRGYTF TRBJ1-2 . TRBV3-1/TRBV3-2 .
TGTGCCTGGAGTGGTCTTAATTCACCCCTCCACTTT CAWSGLNSPLHF TRBJ1-6 . TRBV30 .
TGTGCCTGGAGCGGACAGGCTAGCAATCAGCCCCAGCATTTT CAWSGQASNQPQHF TRBJ1-5 . TRBV30 TRBD1
TGTGCCAGCAGTTGCGGTGATCAGCCCCAGCATTTT CASSCGDQPQHF TRBJ1-5 . TRBV6-2/TRBV6-3 .
TGTGCCAGCAGCCAAGATCGGTTCCGGGGGCGCGAGCCCCAGCATTTT CASSQDRFRGREPQHF TRBJ1-5 . TRBV3-1/TRBV3-2 .
TGTGCCAGCAGCTTGATCAGGAGCCCAAATTCACCCCTCCACTTT CASSLIRSPNSPLHF TRBJ1-6 few TRBV5-4 .
TGTGCCATCAGTGAATTGGGACAGGGGCAAGAGACCCAGTACTTC CAISELGQGQETQYF TRBJ2-5 . TRBV10-3 TRBD1
TGTGCCAGCGGCAGACAGACCTATGGCTACACCTTC CASGRQTYGYTF TRBJ1-2 . TRBV6-5 .
TGTGCCAGCACCCTAGGGCTGGGAGAGACCCAGTACTTC CASTLGLGETQYF TRBJ2-5 . TRBV7-2 .
TGTGCCTGGAGCCCGACGGGACAGGGGAACACTGAAGCTTTCTTT CAWSPTGQGNTEAFF TRBJ1-1 . TRBV30 TRBD1